The clone carrying this T cell receptor (beta chain) was observed at least ten times. The record originates from a study of read filtering for tumor transcriptome and immune sequencing. At the level of the study: TCR-mapped reads were about 4.05 to 11 million with IR-seq versus 85 to 1273 with RNA-seq.

Germline CDR1 SGHRS, CDR2 YFSETQ. This CDR3 spans 15 amino acids. Trimming at V came to 2 bases and at J to 4 bases, leaving 8 bases not matched to a gene. The library was built from 400 to 500 ng RNA with molecular barcoded adaptors for alpha/delta and beta/gamma chains. TCRdb reanalysed the reads using MiXCR and keeps one entry per CDR3 protein. This table holds 85,000 or so distinct CDR3 sequences, around 12% found once. The chain carries TRBV5-1 and TRBJ1-1; 7 positions agree with TRBD1. The specimen sequenced was a population of CD138-negative cells sorted from bone marrow. The origin of this receptor is a donor aged 40 or over with multiple myeloma. CDR3 sequence (DNA): TGCGCCAGCAGCTTCGAAACAGGGGCGGGCACTGAAGCTTTCTTT. Residues: CASSFETGAGTEAFF.